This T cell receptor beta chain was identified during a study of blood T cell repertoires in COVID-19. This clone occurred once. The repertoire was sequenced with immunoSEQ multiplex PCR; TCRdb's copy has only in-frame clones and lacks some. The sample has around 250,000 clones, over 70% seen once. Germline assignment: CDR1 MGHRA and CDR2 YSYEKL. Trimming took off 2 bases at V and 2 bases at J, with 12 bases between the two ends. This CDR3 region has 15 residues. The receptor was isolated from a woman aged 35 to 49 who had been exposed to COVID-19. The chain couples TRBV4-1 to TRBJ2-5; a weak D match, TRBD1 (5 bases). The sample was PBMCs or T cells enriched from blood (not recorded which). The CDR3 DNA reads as TGCGCCAGCAGCCAAAGGGGTCTACTGCAAGAGACCCAGTACTTC. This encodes CASSQRGLLQETQYF.